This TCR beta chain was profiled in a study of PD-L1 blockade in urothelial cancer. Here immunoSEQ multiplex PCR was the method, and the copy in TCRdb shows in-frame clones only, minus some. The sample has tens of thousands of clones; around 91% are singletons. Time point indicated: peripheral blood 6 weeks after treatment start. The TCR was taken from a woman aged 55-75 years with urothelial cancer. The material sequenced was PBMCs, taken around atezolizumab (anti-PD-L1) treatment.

The CDR3 loop is CASSPPERTEAFF. The CDR3 coding sequence is TGTGCCAGCAGCCCCCCCGAGAGGACTGAAGCTTTCTTT. The V and J genes are TRBV11-1 and TRBJ1-1, with D unresolved. V was cut by 5 bases and J by 5 bases, with 12 bases left in between. Germline V lookup: CDR1 SGHAT, CDR2 FQDESV (reference sequence). This CDR3 comprises 13 residues.